A single sample gave rise to the 32 T cell receptor beta chains below, sequenced in a study of T cell repertoires in cytomegalovirus infection. The antigens these receptors bind are not known. TCRdb re-called the reads with MiXCR, one entry per CDR3 protein. This table has about 700,000 distinct CDR3 sequences, around a third appearing once. This material consisted of cultured PBMCs, taken from culture after CMV antigen stimulation. These TCRs come from a human donor in good health (CMV status not recorded). Some clones in this sample may be carry-over from other donors' samples.

This clonotype was seen once. The V and J genes are TRBV20-1 and TRBJ1-2; tentatively, D is TRBD1 (5 bases). From germline, CDR1 is DFQATT and CDR2 SNEGSKA (reference sequence). Deletions cut 5 bases from V and 7 bases from J, with 11 bases between. The CDR3 extends over 11 amino acids. The chain's CDR3 is CSAGGRSGYTF. The CDR3 DNA is TGCAGTGCTGGGGGTAGGAGTGGCTACACCTTC.

The chain couples TRBV7-6 to TRBJ1-1, with TRBD1 identical over 8 bases. Germline CDR1 and CDR2: SGHVS and FNYEAQ. The CDR3 is made up of 16 amino acids. V shed 7 bases, J shed 4 bases, and the junction held 14 bases outside the gene matches. CDR3 protein: CASTRTRQGQGTEAFF. The CDR3 bases are TGTGCCAGCACCCGTACGCGACAGGGGCAGGGCACTGAAGCTTTCTTT.

At least ten counts were recorded for this clonotype. This chain uses TRBV7-2 with TRBJ2-1, with 10 bases aligning to TRBD2. Germline trimming cut 0 bases from V and 9 bases from J; bases unmatched to any gene: 5. Germline V gives CDR1 SGHTA, CDR2 FQGNSA. The CDR3 is made up of 15 amino acids. The CDR3 DNA is TGTGCCAGCAGCTTAGCACTAGCGGGGAGAGGTGAGCAGTTCTTC. Protein: CASSLALAGRGEQFF.

This clonotype was seen more than once but under ten times. This sequence joins TRBV12-3 or TRBV12-4 and TRBJ2-5, with no clear D. The V and J ends lost 6 bases and 2 bases respectively, with 10 bases between them. This CDR3 comprises 13 residues. CDR3 sequence (DNA): TGTGCCAGCAGACGGTCGATACAAGAGACCCAGTACTTC. It yields the protein CASRRSIQETQYF.

This clonotype came up many times. V gene TRBV7-2 combines with J gene TRBJ1-5; the D gene is possibly TRBD1 (5 bases). Trimming stripped 7 bases from V and 9 bases from J, with 19 bases between. The CDR3 length is 14 residues. In germline, CDR1 is SGHTA, CDR2 FQGNSA. CDR3: CASTPAAGVVPQHF. Written as DNA, the CDR3 is TGTGCCAGCACCCCCGCGGCGGGGGTCGTGCCCCAGCATTTT.

This rearrangement joins TRBV6-2 or TRBV6-3 to TRBJ2-1; 10 nucleotides agree with TRBD2. The CDR3 consists of 18 residues. The V and J ends lost 2 bases and 9 bases, in that order; junction bases with no gene match: 16. Germline assignment: CDR1 MNHEY and CDR2 SVGEGT. The DNA for the CDR3 is TGTGCCAGCAGTTACCCCACTAGCGGGACCCAACCTTTTGGTGAGCAGTTCTTC. Protein sequence: CASSYPTSGTQPFGEQFF.

The chain carries TRBV7-2 and TRBJ2-1; D gene ambiguous. V shed 6 bases and J shed 4 bases, with 16 bases lying between them. CDR1 and CDR2 from the germline V gene are SGHTA and FQGNSA. This CDR3 is built from 15 residues. CDR3 residues: CASSLEATNYNEQFF. As DNA, the CDR3 is TGTGCCAGCAGTCTAGAGGCTACTAATTACAATGAGCAGTTCTTC. The complete variable domain, with remaining parts taken from reference TRBV7-2 and TRBJ2-1, reads GAGVSQSPSNKVTEKGKDVELRCDPISGHTALYWYRQSLGQGLEFLIYFQGNSAPDKSGLPSDRFSAERTGGSVSTLTIQRTQQEDSAVYLCASSLEATNYNEQFFGPGTRLTVL.

V usage is TRBV4-1 and J usage is TRBJ2-7; 9 nucleotides line up with TRBD1. V shed 4 bases and J 4 bases; nucleotides not matched to a gene: 11. This CDR3 region has 16 residues. CDR1 and CDR2 (germline): MGHRA, YSYEKL. The CDR3 DNA follows: TGCGCCAGCAGCCTCGGGGTGGGGACAGGGCTTTACGAGCAGTACTTC. It specifies CASSLGVGTGLYEQYF.

The chain uses TRBV19 and TRBJ2-3; D is undetermined. Trimming left V 3 bases short and J 2 bases short, with 6 bases between. Germline V gives CDR1 LNHDA, CDR2 SQIVND (reference sequence). The CDR3 length is 13 residues. The CDR3 coding sequence is TGTGCCAGTAGTATGACGATCACAGATACGCAGTATTTT. Protein sequence: CASSMTITDTQYF.

The table lists this clonotype with a few counts. The chain couples TRBV6-1 to TRBJ2-3; D is ambiguous. The CDR3 has 14 residues. CDR1 MNHNS and CDR2 SASEGT come from the germline V gene. Trimming shortened V by 6 bases and J by 1 base, and 11 bases separated the two germline ends. The DNA for the CDR3 is TGTGCCAGCAGGAAGACATACGGCACAGATACGCAGTATTTT. It codes for CASRKTYGTDTQYF.

Only a few counts were recorded for this clonotype. The chain uses TRBV6-1 and TRBJ2-1, with D possibly matching TRBD2 (5 bases). Per the germline V gene, CDR1 is MNHNS and CDR2 is SASEGT. This CDR3 contains 11 residues. V gave up 6 bases and J gave up 14 bases, with 14 bases separating them. The CDR3 bases are TGTGCCAGCAGCCCCGGCCGGGGAAAGTTCTTC. Encoded protein: CASSPGRGKFF.

Ten or more counts support this clonotype. The rearrangement uses TRBV6-1 and TRBJ1-1; a weak D match, TRBD1 (6 bases). Germline CDR1 reads MNHNS; CDR2 reads SASEGT. V shed 5 bases and J shed 2 bases, with 24 bases lying between them. The CDR3 runs 18 residues. The CDR3 region is CASSKRRGMTGGNTEAFF. The CDR3 coding sequence is TGTGCCAGCAGTAAACGACGGGGGATGACAGGAGGAAACACTGAAGCTTTCTTT.

In this sample, this clonotype turned up a few times. The J gene is TRBJ2-5, the V gene TRBV7-2; a possible D gene is TRBD2 (6 bases). From germline, CDR1 is SGHTA and CDR2 FQGNSA. The length of the CDR3 is 15 residues. V was cut by 2 bases and J by 1 base, with 11 bases left in between. The CDR3 DNA sequence: TGTGCCAGCAGCTTAAGGTGGGACTTCCAAGAGACCCAGTACTTC. Residues: CASSLRWDFQETQYF.

This clonotype has ten or more counts. The chain joins TRBV7-2 to TRBJ2-3; D possibly corresponds to TRBD2 (6 bases). The CDR3 loop spans 15 amino acids. CDR1 SGHTA and CDR2 FQGNSA come from the germline V gene. Trimming took 4 bases from V and 6 from J, leaving 17 bases between them. In nucleotides, the CDR3 is TGTGCCAGCAGCTCCGGAGGGCCGGGCGGGGATACGCAGTATTTT. The encoded protein is CASSSGGPGGDTQYF.

The chain recombines TRBV7-2 with TRBJ1-4; no clear D. The ends were cut back, 5 bases at V and 3 bases at J, with 7 bases in the middle. CDR3 size: 13 residues. The germline gives CDR1 SGHTA, CDR2 FQGNSA. The CDR3 loop is CASSRGANEKLFF. For the CDR3, the DNA is TGTGCCAGCAGCCGCGGAGCTAATGAAAAACTGTTTTTT.

This clonotype has more than one count but fewer than ten. CDR3 nucleotide sequence: TGTGCCAGCAGACCCGGACGGGGGGGGCTTAATGAAAAACTGTTTTTT. This codes for CASRPGRGGLNEKLFF. V usage is TRBV11-2 and J usage is TRBJ1-4; the D gene is possibly TRBD1 (6 bases). This CDR3 is 16 amino acids long. Germline CDR1 SGHAT, CDR2 FQNNGV. V was cut by 6 bases and J by 4 bases, with 18 bases left in between.

The chain recombines TRBV7-9 with TRBJ2-3; TRBD2 is a possible D gene (7 bases). Germline CDR1 is SEHNR and CDR2 is FQNEAQ (reference sequence). This CDR3 comprises 14 residues. V shed 2 bases and J shed 4 bases, with 10 bases lying between them. The CDR3 DNA reads TGTGCCAGCAGCTTACCGGGGGGCCCAGATACGCAGTATTTT. Translation gives CASSLPGGPDTQYF.

This clonotype was detected many times. The rearrangement uses TRBV7-2 and TRBJ2-3, with D possibly matching TRBD1 (6 bases). There are 13 residues in the CDR3. The germline CDR1 and CDR2 sequences are SGHTA and FQGNSA. Trimming cost V 4 bases and J 3 bases, with 8 bases left between them. CDR3 coding DNA: TGTGCCAGCAGCTCCAGGGGTACAGATACGCAGTATTTT. Amino acid sequence: CASSSRGTDTQYF.

In its sample, this clonotype was seen a few times. CDR3 protein: CASSLGWTRRGGELFF. CDR3 nucleotides: TGTGCCAGCAGCTTAGGATGGACCCGTAGGGGAGGGGAGCTGTTTTTT. V and J are TRBV7-6 and TRBJ2-2, with D possibly TRBD1 on 5 matching bases. Trimming removed 1 base from V and 8 bases from J, with 17 bases in between. The CDR3 loop spans 16 amino acids. The germline CDR1 and CDR2 sequences are SGHVS and FNYEAQ. Full variable domain (missing parts from reference TRBV7-6 and TRBJ2-2): GAGVSQSPRYKVTKRGQDVALRCDPISGHVSLYWYRQALGQGPEFLTYFNYEAQQDKSGLPNDRFSAERPEGSISTLTIQRTEQRDSAMYRCASSLGWTRRGGELFFGEGSRLTVL.

The rearrangement joins TRBV12-3 or TRBV12-4 to TRBJ2-7; 8 bases fit TRBD2. This CDR3 is built from 17 residues. V shed 0 bases, J shed 6 bases, and the junction held 13 bases outside the gene matches. The CDR3 DNA is TGTGCCAGCAGTTTAGCGCAAGGGACGGGGGGGACTAGCGAGCAGTACTTC. Translating it yields CASSLAQGTGGTSEQYF.

The V and J genes are TRBV5-5 and TRBJ1-5, with D uncertain. This CDR3 has 15 amino acids. Trimming removed 0 bases at V and 0 bases at J, with 7 bases between. Germline V lookup: CDR1 SGHKS, CDR2 YYEKEE (reference sequence). The CDR3 region has the DNA TGTGCCAGCAGCTTGGTTCTGAATAGCAATCAGCCCCAGCATTTT. Amino acids: CASSLVLNSNQPQHF.

This clonotype was counted a few times. The chain couples TRBV2 to TRBJ2-5; TRBD1 matches 7 bases. The CDR3 runs 15 residues. Germline lookup yields CDR1 SNHLY and CDR2 FYNNEI. J gave up 1 base and V 6 bases, and 8 bases lay outside the gene matches. The CDR3 loop reads CASSRETGSQETQYF. The CDR3 coding sequence is TGTGCCAGCAGCCGAGAGACAGGGAGCCAAGAGACCCAGTACTTC.

This clonotype was counted only a few times. This chain joins TRBV30 and TRBJ2-7; tentatively, D is TRBD1 (6 bases). The CDR3 runs 16 residues. Germline V gene lookup returns CDR1 GTSNPN and CDR2 SVGIG (reference sequence). The V gene lost 0 bases and the J gene lost 1 base, with 16 bases spanning the gap. CDR3 nucleotide sequence: TGTGCCTGGAGTGTACTTAGGACAGCGCCTTCCTACGAGCAGTACTTC. Encoded protein: CAWSVLRTAPSYEQYF.

V gene TRBV27 combines with J gene TRBJ2-4, with D possibly being TRBD1 or TRBD2 (7 bases each). V was cut by 6 bases and J by 3 bases, with 15 bases left in between. This CDR3 has 15 amino acids. Germline CDR1 is MNHEY and CDR2 is SMNVEV (reference sequence). The CDR3 loop reads CASRGGGGVKNIQYF. DNA for the CDR3: TGTGCCAGCAGAGGGGGCGGGGGCGTCAAAAACATTCAGTACTTC.

The chain links TRBV20-1 to TRBJ2-1; tentatively, D is TRBD1 (6 bases). V gave up 6 bases and J gave up 3 bases, with 12 bases separating them. Looked up from germline, CDR1 is DFQATT and CDR2 is SNEGSKA (reference sequence). This CDR3 contains 13 residues. The CDR3 DNA sequence: TGCAGTGCCACCGGACAGCACTACAATGAGCAGTTCTTC. This sequence encodes CSATGQHYNEQFF.

The V gene is TRBV6-5, the J gene TRBJ2-1; D is perhaps TRBD2 (6 bases). Trimming took 4 bases from V and 10 from J, leaving 14 bases between them. Germline V gene data show CDR1 as MNHEY and CDR2 as SVGAGI. The CDR3 covers 13 residues. The CDR3 is CASSLGLIGEQFF. Written as DNA, the CDR3 is TGTGCCAGCAGTTTGGGACTCATCGGGGAGCAGTTCTTC.

This clonotype was detected only a few times. The V gene is TRBV11-2, the J gene TRBJ1-4; no definite D call. This CDR3 spans 14 amino acids. V lost 1 base, J lost 8 bases, and 11 bases lay in between. CDR1 and CDR2 from the germline V gene are SGHAT and FQNNGV. The CDR3 DNA follows: TGTGCCAGCAGCTTAGCTCAGATGGCAGAAAAACTGTTTTTT. This sequence encodes CASSLAQMAEKLFF. The complete variable domain, with remaining parts taken from reference TRBV11-2 and TRBJ1-4, reads EAGVAQSPRYKIIEKRQSVAFWCNPISGHATLYWYQQILGQGPKLLIQFQNNGVVDDSQLPKDRFSAERLKGVDSTLKIQPAKLEDSAVYLCASSLAQMAEKLFFGSGTQLSVL.

The chain combines TRBV6-8 with TRBJ2-5; 11 positions agree with TRBD1. V shed 5 bases and J 6 bases; nucleotides not matched to a gene: 11. Germline CDR1 reads MNHGY; CDR2 reads SAAAGT. The CDR3 is 16 amino acids. The CDR3 bases are TGTGCCAGCAGTCACTACCGGACAGGGGGCAGGAAGACCCAGTACTTC. Translating it yields CASSHYRTGGRKTQYF.

The V gene is TRBV6-1, the J gene TRBJ2-7; D uncertain. This CDR3 contains 11 residues. V was pared by 6 bases and J by 6 bases, with 9 bases between. Germline V gives CDR1 MNHNS, CDR2 SASEGT. The CDR3 region is CASSQAAEQYF. Here the CDR3 DNA reads TGTGCCAGCAGCCAGGCGGCCGAGCAGTACTTC.

This chain joins TRBV4-1 and TRBJ1-2; D remains ambiguous. CDR3 length equals 14 residues. Germline loops: CDR1 MGHRA, CDR2 YSYEKL. Trimming removed 5 bases at V and 3 bases at J, with 13 bases between. CDR3 DNA sequence: TGCGCCAGCAGCTCGACGGCCAGGTACTATGGCTACACCTTC. Translated, it gives CASSSTARYYGYTF.

This clonotype has a single count. V and J are TRBV20-1 and TRBJ2-1, with D uncertain. The CDR3 is 14 amino acids. Trimming took 1 base from V and 2 from J, leaving 9 bases between them. In germline, CDR1 is DFQATT, CDR2 SNEGSKA (reference sequence). The CDR3 protein is CSARGDTAYNEQFF. DNA for the CDR3: TGCAGTGCTAGAGGAGACACGGCCTACAATGAGCAGTTCTTC.

This clonotype was counted ten times or more. This chain links TRBV7-2 with TRBJ2-2; 12 bases are shared with TRBD2. Germline V lookup: CDR1 SGHTA, CDR2 FQGNSA. Losses at the gene ends were 2 bases for V and 5 bases for J; bases not matched to a gene: 9. The length of the CDR3 is 18 residues. The CDR3 sequence is CASSLRLAGGFGTGELFF. The CDR3 DNA follows: TGTGCCAGCAGCTTACGTCTAGCGGGGGGGTTTGGGACCGGGGAGCTGTTTTTT.